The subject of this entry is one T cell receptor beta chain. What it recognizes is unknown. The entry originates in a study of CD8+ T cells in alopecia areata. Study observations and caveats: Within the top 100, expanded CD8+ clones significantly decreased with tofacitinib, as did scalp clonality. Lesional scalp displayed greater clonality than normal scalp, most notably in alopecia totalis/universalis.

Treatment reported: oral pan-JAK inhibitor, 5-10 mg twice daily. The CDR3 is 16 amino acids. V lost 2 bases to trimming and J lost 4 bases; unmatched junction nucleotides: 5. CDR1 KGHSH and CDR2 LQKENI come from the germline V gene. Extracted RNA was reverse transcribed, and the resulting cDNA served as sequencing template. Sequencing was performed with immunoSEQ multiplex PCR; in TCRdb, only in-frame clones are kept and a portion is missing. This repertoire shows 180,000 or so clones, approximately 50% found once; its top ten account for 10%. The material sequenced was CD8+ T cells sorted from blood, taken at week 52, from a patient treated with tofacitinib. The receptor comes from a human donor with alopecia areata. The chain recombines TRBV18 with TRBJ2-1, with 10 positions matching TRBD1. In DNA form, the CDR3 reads TGTGCCAGCTCACCAAGCCGGGACAGGGGATACAATGAGCAGTTCTTC. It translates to CASSPSRDRGYNEQFF. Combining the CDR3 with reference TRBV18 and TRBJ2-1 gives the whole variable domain NAGVMQNPRHLVRRRGQEARLRCSPMKGHSHVYWYRQLPEEGLKFMVYLQKENIIDESGMPKERFSAEFPKEGPSILRIQQVVRGDSAAYFCASSPSRDRGYNEQFFGPGTRLTVL.